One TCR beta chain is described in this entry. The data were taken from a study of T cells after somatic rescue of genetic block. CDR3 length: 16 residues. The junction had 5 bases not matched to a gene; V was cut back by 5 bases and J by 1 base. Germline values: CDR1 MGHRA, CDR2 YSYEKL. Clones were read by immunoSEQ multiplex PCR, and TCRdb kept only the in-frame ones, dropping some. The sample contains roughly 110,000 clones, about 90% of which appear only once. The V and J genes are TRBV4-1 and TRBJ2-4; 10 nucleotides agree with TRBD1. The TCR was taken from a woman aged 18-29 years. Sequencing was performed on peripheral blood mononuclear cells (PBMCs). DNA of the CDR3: TGCGCCAGCAGCTCTCCGGGACAGGGGGCCAAAAACATTCAGTACTTC. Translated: CASSSPGQGAKNIQYF.